The following is a T cell receptor beta chain sequence with its context. This entry belongs to a study of blood T cell repertoires in COVID-19. Background on the study: Samples representing acute and convalescent COVID-19 were sourced from the United States, Italy and Spain.

As originally analysed: Reference gene primers were amplified, and this amplification served to estimate nucleated cell counts. Here immunoSEQ multiplex PCR was the method, and the copy in TCRdb shows in-frame clones only, minus some. The V and J calls and the clone size are those of that table, but D and trimming were determined from the DNA. The sample lists approximately 300,000 clones; over 75% were seen once. Seattle enrolled patients during active infection and tracked them longitudinally. The V gene end was trimmed by 4 bases and the J gene end by 0 bases; junction bases not matched to a gene: 6. Germline V CDR1 and CDR2: SEHNR, FQNEAQ (reference sequence). There are 17 residues in the CDR3.

This TCR was recovered from a woman in her twenties or thirties with COVID-19, enrolled during active disease. The sample taken for sequencing was peripheral blood. The V and J genes are TRBV7-9 and TRBJ2-6, with TRBD1 matching over 7 bases. The CDR3 coding sequence is TGTGCCAGCAGCTACGGGGACAGCAACTCTGGGGCCAACGTCCTGACTTTC. Residues: CASSYGDSNSGANVLTF.